This T cell receptor (beta chain) appears in the sequencing data of a study of identical twins. This clonotype has only a few counts. Germline values: CDR1 MNHNS, CDR2 SASEGT. V gave up 4 bases and J gave up 4 bases; unmatched junction bases: 3. This CDR3 has 14 amino acids. In TCRdb, the 5' RACE reads were re-called with MiXCR into one record per CDR3 protein. The sample yields 200,000 to 300,000 distinct CDR3 sequences, approximately 6.8% seen once. These data are also associated with another study on yellow fever vaccine responses in identical twins.

The sample consisted of CD8+ T cells sorted from blood. This receptor was identified in a young woman in good health. The chain links TRBV6-1 to TRBJ1-2; TRBD1 agrees at 10 bases. The CDR3 DNA is TGTGCCAGCAGTGGACAGGGGGCTAGCTATGGCTACACCTTC. This gives the protein CASSGQGASYGYTF.